These 10 T cell receptor beta chains share one sample of origin, sequenced in a study of identical twins. MiXCR, applied by TCRdb to the 5' RACE reads, yields one record per CDR3 protein. The table records 500,000 to 700,000 distinct CDR3 sequences, about 7% of them present only once. Another study also made use of these data, one on yellow fever vaccine responses in identical twins.

The sequenced sample was PBMCs. These receptors all come from a woman aged 18-29 years in good health.

The V call is TRBV11-3, the J call TRBJ2-5; 9 bases match TRBD1. V lost 4 bases to trimming and J lost 5 bases; unmatched junction nucleotides: 5. CDR1 is SGHNT, CDR2 YENEEA, per germline. The CDR3 is made up of 14 amino acids. The DNA for the CDR3 is TGTGCCAGCAGCTCTAGGACAGGGGTGGAGACCCAGTACTTC. Protein sequence: CASSSRTGVETQYF.

Many counts were recorded for this clonotype. The chain carries TRBV6-2 or TRBV6-3 and TRBJ2-7; D is possibly TRBD2 (5 bases). V lost 4 bases and J lost 5, with 15 bases in between. From germline, CDR1 is MNHEY and CDR2 SVGEGT. CDR3 size: 14 residues. The CDR3 spells CASSSGSTGNEQYF. The CDR3 bases are TGTGCCAGCAGTTCCGGGTCCACGGGGAACGAGCAGTACTTC.

A few counts support this clonotype. The V gene is TRBV12-3 or TRBV12-4, the J gene TRBJ2-5; 9 positions agree with TRBD1. The CDR3 runs 14 residues. V dropped 7 bases and J dropped 5; count of bases not matched to a gene: 8. As DNA, the CDR3 is TGTGCCAGCACCCCGGGACAGGGCTTCGAGACCCAGTACTTC. Translating it yields CASTPGQGFETQYF.

This clonotype was counted between two and nine times. The V and J genes are TRBV5-1 and TRBJ2-2, with no clear D. Germline CDR1 and CDR2: SGHRS and YFSETQ. The CDR3 spans 16 residues. The V gene lost 2 bases and the J gene lost 2 bases, with 13 bases spanning the gap. The CDR3 coding sequence is TGCGCCAGCAGCTTAGGACGGAGCATTAACACCGGGGAGCTGTTTTTT. It translates to CASSLGRSINTGELFF.

This clonotype was recorded at least ten times. This sequence joins TRBV11-2 and TRBJ1-4; D not resolved. Germline CDR1 is SGHAT and CDR2 is FQNNGV. The CDR3 is 12 residues long. Trimming took off 4 bases at V and 11 bases at J, with 11 bases between the two ends. This CDR3 reads CASSSDRLKLFF. CDR3 DNA: TGTGCCAGCAGCTCGGATCGTCTGAAACTGTTTTTT.

This clonotype was counted between two and nine times. J is TRBJ2-7 and V is TRBV6-1, with D perhaps given as TRBD1 or TRBD2 (5 bases each). The length of the CDR3 is 14 residues. The V and J ends lost 6 bases and 0 bases respectively, with 12 bases between them. Germline-derived CDR1 and CDR2 are MNHNS and SASEGT. CDR3 sequence reads: CASRRGVSSYEQYF. The CDR3, as DNA: TGTGCCAGCAGGAGAGGGGTCTCCTCCTACGAGCAGTACTTC.

The rearrangement links TRBV2 to TRBJ2-3; TRBD2 agrees at 7 bases. Germline values: CDR1 SNHLY, CDR2 FYNNEI. The CDR3 totals 13 residues. V trimming: 6 bases; J trimming: 3 bases; junction bases outside the gene matches: 3. DNA for the CDR3: TGTGCCAGCAGGGTCGGGGGGACAGATACGCAGTATTTT. It translates to CASRVGGTDTQYF.

This chain links TRBV4-1 with TRBJ2-1, with 13 bases that match TRBD2. With V trimmed by 1 base and J by 6 bases, 6 bases remained unmatched. The germline V gene encodes CDR1 MGHRA and CDR2 YSYEKL. CDR3 length: 17 residues. CDR3 region: CASSQGTSGSPPNEQFF. DNA of the CDR3: TGCGCCAGCAGCCAAGGGACTAGCGGGAGCCCTCCCAATGAGCAGTTCTTC.

Of note for this clonotype: A read error may account for a junction end that differs from germline. CDR3 loop: CASSSAGQGAFEHYF. The DNA for the CDR3 is TGTGCCAGCAGCTCCGCGGGACAGGGGGCTTTTGAGCATTACTTC. J is TRBJ2-7 and V is TRBV7-2; 12 nucleotides line up with TRBD1. The CDR3 extends over 15 amino acids. In germline, CDR1 is SGHTA, CDR2 FQGNSA.

In nucleotides, the CDR3 is TGTGCCAGCAGCCACCAAAGAGCGGGAGTGTGGAGCTCCTACGAGCAGTACTTC. Protein product: CASSHQRAGVWSSYEQYF. The chain recombines TRBV11-2 with TRBJ2-7, with 8 nucleotides matching TRBD2. The CDR3 is 18 amino acids. Germline-derived CDR1 and CDR2 are SGHAT and FQNNGV. With 5 bases clipped from V and 0 bases from J, the junction kept 15 bases outside the gene matches.